The 5 T cell receptor beta chains below were found in one sample sequenced in a study of blood T cell repertoires in COVID-19. Assay: immunoSEQ multiplex PCR; the TCRdb copy retains only in-frame clones and omits some. Altogether 120,000 or so clones are present, roughly 90% being singletons, with the ten largest covering roughly 7.9%. Sample: peripheral blood. These receptors were taken from a man in his sixties or seventies who had recovered from COVID-19.

The gene calls are TRBV2 and TRBJ2-2; D possibly corresponds to TRBD1 (5 bases). Trimming stripped 6 bases from V and 7 bases from J, with 15 bases between. CDR3 length: 14 residues. Germline V gives CDR1 SNHLY, CDR2 FYNNEI. The CDR3: CASRWSGADGELFF. DNA of the CDR3: TGTGCCAGCAGATGGTCTGGGGCGGACGGGGAGCTGTTTTTT.

A single count supports this clone. In DNA, the CDR3 is TGCGCCAGCAGCCAAAAAACCGGTGGTGGTAGCGGGAGCCCCTACGAGCAGTACTTC. Protein sequence: CASSQKTGGGSGSPYEQYF. The genes are TRBV4-1 and TRBJ2-7, with TRBD2 matching over 9 bases. This CDR3 comprises 19 residues. Per the germline V gene, CDR1 is MGHRA and CDR2 is YSYEKL. Trimming removed 2 bases from V and 2 bases from J; junction bases left unmatched: 16.

The chain joins TRBV29-1 to TRBJ2-3; TRBD2 is a possible D gene (6 bases). The CDR3 spans 14 residues. V was cut by 3 bases and J by 2 bases, with 12 bases left in between. CDR1 and CDR2 (germline): SQVTM, ANQGSEA. The CDR3 spells CSVDTSGSTDTQYF. CDR3 nucleotide sequence: TGCAGCGTTGATACGAGCGGGTCCACAGATACGCAGTATTTT.

The chain links TRBV6-1 to TRBJ2-6, with no clear D. The length of the CDR3 is 17 residues. V was trimmed by 4 bases and J by 0 bases, leaving 13 bases between them. Looked up from germline, CDR1 is MNHNS and CDR2 is SASEGT. CDR3 residues: CASSALDGRSGANVLTF. The DNA for the CDR3 is TGTGCCAGCAGTGCTCTAGACGGTCGCTCTGGGGCCAACGTCCTGACTTTC.

This clone has just one count. The genes are TRBV30 and TRBJ1-6, with TRBD1 matching over 9 bases. Trimming cost V 1 base and J 4 bases; bases outside gene matches: 8. CDR3 length: 17 residues. Germline V gene sequence: CDR1 GTSNPN, CDR2 SVGIG (reference sequence). In DNA, the CDR3 is TGTGCCTGGAGTGGATCCGGGACAGGGATTTATAATTCACCCCTCCACTTT. Translation: CAWSGSGTGIYNSPLHF.